A selection of T cell receptor beta chains follows, all from one sample in a study of tumor and adjacent non-tumor tissue in lung cancer. TCRdb fed the multiplex PCR reads into MiXCR, producing one record per CDR3 protein. The profile shows about 80,000 distinct CDR3 sequences, around 86% of them singletons. The sample comprised lung tumor tissue. Receptors were obtained from a woman in her 50s with non-small cell lung cancer. Each CDR3 is given with its conserved first and last residue. A D gene is named only where the DNA matches it firmly. Rows may omit the clone size; those that give it use once, few, many or a size class.

CDR3: CDSSVEAANTGELFF
DNA: TGTGACAGCAGTGTTGAGGCCGCGAACACCGGAGAGCTGTTTTTT
D: .
J: TRBJ2-2
V: TRBV6-1
size: .

CDR3: CIARRTSDYEQYF
DNA: TGCATTGCTAGGAGGACTAGCGACTACGAGCAGTACTTC
D: TRBD2
J: TRBJ2-7
V: TRBV20-1
size: .

CDR3: CASSTGLAGGEQYF
DNA: TGCGCCAGCAGTACGGGACTAGCGGGAGGCGAGCAGTACTTC
D: TRBD2
J: TRBJ2-7
V: TRBV5-1
size: .

CDR3: CSARPRQGGCQPKHF
DNA: TGCAGTGCTAGACCGAGACAGGGTGGTTGTCAGCCCAAGCATTTT
D: TRBD1
J: TRBJ1-5
V: TRBV20-1
size: .

CDR3: CASSLTSGSYEQYF
DNA: TGTGCCAGCAGCTTGACTAGCGGGAGCTACGAGCAGTACTTC
D: TRBD2
J: TRBJ2-7
V: TRBV7-2
size: few

CDR3: CASSTLGGLGTRRIDTQHF
DNA: TGCGCCAGCAGCACCCTGGGTGGACTGGGGACTAGAAGAATAGATACGCAGCATTTT
D: .
J: TRBJ1-5
V: TRBV5-1
size: few

CDR3: CSAVPGQGYRNQPQYF
DNA: TGCAGTGCTGTACCGGGACAGGGGTATAGAAATCAGCCCCAGTATTTT
D: TRBD1
J: TRBJ2-3
V: TRBV20-1
size: few

CDR3: CASSQDLGGTYGYTF
DNA: TGTGCCAGCAGCCAAGATCTGGGAGGCACCTATGGCTATACCTTC
D: .
J: TRBJ1-2
V: TRBV4-2
size: .

CDR3: CASSEQGATNEELFF
DNA: TGCGCCAGCAGTGAGCAGGGGGCAACTAATGAAGAACTATTTTTT
D: TRBD1
J: TRBJ1-4
V: TRBV10-2
size: .

CDR3: CSARDHGTGRSSPLHF
DNA: TGCAGTGCTAGAGATCACGGGACAGGGCGGAGTTCTCCCCTACACTTT
D: TRBD1
J: TRBJ1-6
V: TRBV20-1
size: .

CDR3: CASSSQGAGNTEAFF
DNA: TGTGCCAGCAGCTCACAGGGGGCCGGGAACACTGAAGCTTTCTTT
D: TRBD1
J: TRBJ1-1
V: TRBV7-2
size: few

CDR3: CASTPRRGVGNEQFF
DNA: TGTGCCAGCACCCCGCGGCGGGGTGTAGGGAATGAGCAGTTCTTC
D: .
J: TRBJ2-1
V: TRBV28
size: many

CDR3: CASSREWGPYEQYF
DNA: TGTGCCAGCAGCCGGGAATGGGGCCCCTACGAGCAGTACTTC
D: .
J: TRBJ2-7
V: TRBV2
size: .

CDR3: CASSQEAGSGGTTDRRYF
DNA: TGTGCCAGCAGCCAAGAGGCCGGTTCGGGGGGGACGACAGATAGGCGGTATTTT
D: TRBD2
J: TRBJ2-3
V: TRBV4-2
size: .

CDR3: CSAQASSWYNEQFF
DNA: TGCAGTGCGCAAGCTAGCTCGTGGTACAATGAGCAGTTCTTC
D: .
J: TRBJ2-1
V: TRBV20-1
size: .

CDR3: CASSRDSFGKNIQYF
DNA: TGTGCCAGCAGCAGGGACAGCTTCGGCAAAAACATCCAGTACTTC
D: TRBD1
J: TRBJ2-4
V: TRBV6-1
size: .

CDR3: CATNQDSLRTGHLLFF
DNA: TGTGCCACCAACCAAGATTCTCTCAGGACAGGACATTTACTGTTTTTT
D: TRBD1
J: TRBJ1-4
V: TRBV4-2
size: .

CDR3: CSVGTIEETQYF
DNA: TGCAGCGTCGGGACTATCGAAGAGACCCAGTATTTC
D: TRBD2
J: TRBJ2-5
V: TRBV29-1
size: .

CDR3: CASSLLVTGYNEQSF
DNA: TGTGCCAGCAGCTTGTTAGTGACAGGATACAATGAGCAGTCCTTC
D: .
J: TRBJ2-1
V: TRBV5-5
size: once

CDR3: CVSSGTSGRVTQYF
DNA: TGTGTCAGCAGTGGGACTAGCGGGAGAGTTACGCAGTATTTT
D: TRBD2
J: TRBJ2-3
V: TRBV6-1
size: .

CDR3: CANGEGTNHPQHF
DNA: TGTGCCAACGGGGAGGGAACCAATCATCCCCAGCATTTT
D: .
J: TRBJ1-5
V: TRBV24-1
size: .

CDR3: CSVRTLAMGEQSF
DNA: TGCAGTGTTAGAACACTAGCAATGGGTGAGCAGTCCTTC
D: .
J: TRBJ2-1
V: TRBV20-1
size: .

CDR3: CASSPSDSSYNEQFF
DNA: TGTGCCAGCAGTCCTAGCGATTCGTCCTACAATGAGCAGTTCTTC
D: .
J: TRBJ2-1
V: TRBV12-3/TRBV12-4
size: medium-sized

CDR3: CASSRGSAPEDGYTF
DNA: TGCGCCAGCAGCCGAGGTTCAGCCCCAGAGGATGGCTACACCTTC
D: .
J: TRBJ1-2
V: TRBV4-1
size: .

CDR3: CATSKISSRSYNELFF
DNA: TGTGCCACCAGTAAGATAAGCAGCAGATCCTACAATGAGCTGTTCTTC
D: .
J: TRBJ2-1
V: TRBV24-1
size: once

CDR3: CASSPTRSGNSYEQYF
DNA: TGTGCCAGCAGCCCAACCAGGAGCGGGAACTCCTACGAGCAGTATTTC
D: TRBD2
J: TRBJ2-7
V: TRBV3-1
size: .

CDR3: CASSFLSYGANVLTF
DNA: TGTGCCAGCAGCTTTTTAAGCTATGGGGCCAACGTCCTAACTTTC
D: .
J: TRBJ2-6
V: TRBV11-2
size: .

CDR3: CSVEDTLINEQFF
DNA: TGCAGCGTTGAGGACACGCTGATCAATGAACAGTTCTTC
D: .
J: TRBJ2-1
V: TRBV29-1
size: .